This is a list of T cell receptor beta chains from one sample in a study of shared clonotypes between healthy human individuals. Assay used: immunoSEQ multiplex PCR; TCRdb lists only in-frame clones, some missing. The sample yields millions of clones, over 85% seen once. The sample was naive CD4+ T cells sorted from blood. The source of these receptors is a man between 18 and 29 years old in good health. CDR3s include the opening cysteine and the closing phenylalanine or tryptophan. The order of the fields is CDR3 protein, CDR3 DNA, clone size, J gene, D gene, V gene. The D gene is left open where the match is weak. Clone size is stated in some rows and not others, as once, few, many or a class when expanded.

CAIGSKPTDTQYF,TGTGCCATCGGGAGTAAACCCACAGATACGCAGTATTTT,.,TRBJ2-3,.,TRBV10-3
CASTPAGISGNTIYF,TGTGCCAGCACTCCCGCTGGCATCTCTGGAAACACCATATATTTT,.,TRBJ1-3,.,TRBV25-1
CASSDGGLFTPYEKLFF,TGTGCCAGCAGTGATGGTGGGCTTTTTACACCGTATGAAAAACTGTTTTTT,.,TRBJ1-4,.,TRBV6-1
CASSSSLGSTDTQYF,TGTGCCAGCAGCTCTAGCTTGGGTAGCACAGATACGCAGTATTTT,.,TRBJ2-3,.,TRBV11-2
CASSKQGGSTEAFF,TGTGCCAGCTCAAAACAGGGGGGAAGTACTGAAGCTTTCTTT,.,TRBJ1-1,TRBD1,TRBV18
CASSPGGLAGYEQYF,TGTGCCAGCAGCCCCGGAGGTCTAGCGGGATACGAGCAGTACTTC,.,TRBJ2-7,TRBD2,TRBV5-4
CASRVQLNTEAFF,TGTGCCAGCAGGGTACAGCTGAACACTGAAGCTTTCTTT,few,TRBJ1-1,.,TRBV6-6
CASNRENSNQPQHF,TGTGCCAGTAACCGGGAAAATAGCAATCAGCCCCAGCATTTT,.,TRBJ1-5,.,TRBV19
CASSRGLGARYEQYF,TGTGCCAGTAGTAGGGGACTAGGGGCACGCTACGAGCAGTACTTC,.,TRBJ2-7,TRBD2,TRBV19
CASSLGGGYTGELFF,TGTGCCAGCAGCTTAGGCGGGGGGTACACCGGGGAGCTGTTTTTT,.,TRBJ2-2,TRBD2,TRBV7-9
CASSLGFGGNQPQHF,TGTGCCAGCAGCCTTGGATTCGGAGGCAATCAGCCCCAGCATTTT,.,TRBJ1-5,.,TRBV6-5
CASSQAGARYF,TGCGCCAGCAGCCAAGCCGGGGCTCGGTACTTC,.,TRBJ2-7,.,TRBV4-3
CASRQLGTQFF,TGTGCCAGCCGACAACTGGGGACCCAGTTCTTC,.,TRBJ2-1,.,TRBV2
CASSPDRPTSYEQYF,TGCGCCAGCAGCCCAGACCGGCCCACCTCCTACGAGCAGTACTTC,.,TRBJ2-7,.,TRBV5-1
CASTWGPSTDTQYF,TGTGCCAGCACTTGGGGCCCAAGCACAGATACGCAGTATTTT,.,TRBJ2-3,.,TRBV6-1
CASSGSPQGTLRGNTIYF,TGTGCCAGCAGTGGCAGTCCACAGGGGACTCTTCGGGGAAACACCATATATTTT,.,TRBJ1-3,TRBD1,TRBV6-1
CASGIGDNYGYTF,TGTGCCAGCGGAATTGGAGATAACTATGGCTACACCTTC,.,TRBJ1-2,.,TRBV2
CASSFGTSDPSYEQYF,TGTGCCAGCAGCTTTGGGACTAGCGACCCTTCCTACGAGCAGTACTTC,once,TRBJ2-7,TRBD2,TRBV7-2
CASSPPPGTGSYEQYF,TGTGCCAGCAGCCCTCCTCCCGGGACAGGGTCCTACGAGCAGTACTTC,.,TRBJ2-7,TRBD1,TRBV27
CASSESGTFNQPQHF,TGCGCCAGCAGTGAGTCCGGGACCTTCAATCAGCCCCAGCATTTT,.,TRBJ1-5,.,TRBV10-2
CSSRGNTEAFF,TGCTCCTCCAGGGGGAACACTGAAGCTTTCTTT,.,TRBJ1-1,.,TRBV5-1
CASSSGGPEQYF,TGTGCCAGCAGCTCTGGAGGGCCCGAGCAGTACTTC,once,TRBJ2-7,.,TRBV11-2
CASSEGGTGVVEQYF,TGTGCCAGCAGTGAAGGGGGGACAGGGGTGGTCGAGCAGTACTTC,.,TRBJ2-7,TRBD1,TRBV2
CASGLPQAGPYTDTQYF,TGTGCTAGTGGTTTGCCTCAAGCGGGCCCATACACAGATACGCAGTATTTT,.,TRBJ2-3,.,TRBV12-5
CASSRGSGAPYEQFF,TGTGCCAGCTCACGGGGCTCGGGCGCTCCCTATGAGCAGTTCTTC,.,TRBJ2-1,.,TRBV18
CASSVSGTYTEAFF,TGTGCCAGCAGCGTAAGTGGGACATACACTGAAGCTTTCTTT,.,TRBJ1-1,.,TRBV9
CASSLRTGALSYNEQFF,TGTGCCAGCAGCTTGAGGACAGGGGCCCTTTCCTACAATGAGCAGTTCTTC,.,TRBJ2-1,TRBD1,TRBV5-6
CATLSRPGLEQFF,TGTGCCACCCTTTCCCGACCGGGTTTAGAGCAGTTCTTC,.,TRBJ2-1,.,TRBV27
CASSETTFNYGYTF,TGTGCCAGCAGTGAAACTACCTTTAACTATGGCTACACCTTC,.,TRBJ1-2,.,TRBV2
CASSSGPGQYF,TGTGCCAGCAGTTCGGGACCCGGCCAGTACTTC,.,TRBJ2-7,.,TRBV10-3
CASSYSWTGGSYEQYF,TGTGCCAGCAGTTACTCGTGGACAGGGGGGTCCTACGAGCAGTACTTC,.,TRBJ2-7,TRBD1,TRBV6-5
CASSLARLAGNNEQFF,TGTGCCAGCAGCTTAGCCCGACTAGCGGGTAACAATGAGCAGTTCTTC,.,TRBJ2-1,TRBD2,TRBV11-2
CASSEFPSQGARNNEQFF,TGTGCCAGCAGTGAATTTCCATCGCAGGGGGCTAGAAACAATGAGCAGTTCTTC,.,TRBJ2-1,TRBD1,TRBV2
CASGGGAGNTIYF,TGTGCCAGCGGTGGAGGGGCTGGAAACACCATATATTTT,once,TRBJ1-3,.,TRBV11-2
CSVGGETGILFNEQYF,TGCAGCGTTGGGGGAGAGACAGGGATCTTATTCAACGAGCAGTACTTC,.,TRBJ2-7,TRBD1,TRBV29-1
CASSHRQGINTGELFF,TGCGCCAGCAGCCATCGACAGGGGATTAACACCGGGGAGCTGTTTTTT,once,TRBJ2-2,TRBD1,TRBV4-1
CASSPVWVRGYTF,TGTGCCAGCAGCCCCGTTTGGGTTCGGGGCTACACCTTC,.,TRBJ1-2,.,TRBV6-5
CASSLDGSGNTIYF,TGCGCCAGCAGCTTGGACGGGAGTGGAAACACCATATATTTT,.,TRBJ1-3,.,TRBV5-1
CASSLGGQSTDTQYF,TGTGCCAGCAGCTTAGGGGGGCAAAGCACAGATACGCAGTATTTT,.,TRBJ2-3,.,TRBV7-3
CATSRGQLNEKLFF,TGTGCCACCAGCAGGGGACAGCTTAATGAAAAACTGTTTTTT,.,TRBJ1-4,TRBD1,TRBV15
CASSMTSGSVTDTQYF,TGTGCCAGTAGTATGACTAGCGGGAGTGTCACAGATACGCAGTATTTT,.,TRBJ2-3,TRBD2,TRBV19
CASSLVGREVVAFF,TGCGCCAGCAGCTTGGTGGGCAGGGAGGTCGTAGCTTTCTTT,.,TRBJ1-1,.,TRBV5-1
CASRDRGRWNEQFF,TGTGCCAGCAGGGACAGGGGCAGGTGGAATGAGCAGTTCTTC,.,TRBJ2-1,TRBD1,TRBV6-5
CASSHLLAGVTDTQYF,TGTGCCAGCAGCCACCTACTAGCGGGAGTCACAGATACGCAGTATTTT,.,TRBJ2-3,TRBD2,TRBV14
CASSIGLANTQYNEQFF,TGTGCCAGCAGTATCGGACTAGCGAATACCCAGTACAATGAGCAGTTCTTC,.,TRBJ2-1,TRBD2,TRBV9
CASSSLAGAIRGGTDTQYF,TGTGCCAGCAGCTCCTTAGCTGGGGCCATCAGGGGAGGCACAGATACGCAGTATTTT,.,TRBJ2-3,.,TRBV11-2
CASSLTSGTGGAVGYTF,TGTGCCAGCAGCTTAACGTCTGGGACAGGGGGCGCGGTTGGCTACACCTTC,.,TRBJ1-2,TRBD1,TRBV7-8
CASTGDRGYEQYF,TGTGCCAGCACCGGGGACAGGGGCTACGAGCAGTACTTC,.,TRBJ2-7,TRBD1,TRBV7-6
CASSLQQRAEAFF,TGTGCCAGCAGCTTGCAACAGCGAGCTGAAGCTTTCTTT,.,TRBJ1-1,.,TRBV5-4
CASSLGGNAKNEQFF,TGTGCCAGCAGCTTGGGCGGGAACGCCAAAAATGAGCAGTTCTTC,.,TRBJ2-1,.,TRBV5-4
CASRESYNSPLHF,TGTGCCAGCAGGGAGTCCTATAATTCACCCCTCCACTTT,.,TRBJ1-6,.,TRBV2
CASAPLGTDTQYF,TGCGCCAGCGCCCCCCTGGGCACAGATACGCAGTATTTT,.,TRBJ2-3,.,TRBV5-1
CAIPIGSDTDTQYF,TGTGCCATCCCAATCGGGAGCGACACAGATACGCAGTATTTT,.,TRBJ2-3,.,TRBV10-3